This TCR beta chain was observed in a study of Graves' ophthalmopathy and Graves' hyperthyroidism. General study findings and limits: Sensitivity of 55% to 71% and specificity of 72% to 80% were achieved by the model that predicted ophthalmopathy progression. Blood samples also showed most expanded thyroid clonotypes exceeding 0.001 frequency. Ophthalmopathy was separated from stable hyperthyroidism by a 13-signature model with around 88% sensitivity and 81.08% specificity.

Germline lookup yields CDR1 SQVTM and CDR2 ANQGSEA. This CDR3 region has 14 residues. This clonotype was counted many times. The antigen remains undetermined. A diagnosis was made from clinical symptoms together with serum thyroxine, TRAb, thyroid ultrasound and orbital computed tomography. Amplification from RNA transcripts yielded the TCR beta CDR3 regions. Second-round multiplex PCR came after first-round RT-PCR with HTBI primers. A single record per CDR3 protein comes from TCRdb applying MiXCR to the multiplex PCR reads. The top ten clones hold roughly 10% of a sample with 1 million to 1.3 million distinct CDR3 sequences, about 38% of them seen once.

The chain has TRBV29-1 and TRBJ1-2; 9 bases are shared with TRBD1. The receptor comes from an adult man with Graves' hyperthyroidism. Sequencing was carried out using peripheral blood or thyroid tissue (not recorded which). The CDR3 spells CSPVTGTGHYGYTF. Here the CDR3 DNA reads TGCAGTCCAGTGACCGGGACAGGGCACTATGGCTACACCTTC.